A selection of T cell receptor beta chains follows, all from one sample in a study of blood T cell repertoires in COVID-19. TCRdb's copy holds only in-frame clones and misses some; the assay was immunoSEQ multiplex PCR. The data contain over 300,000 clones, roughly 88% of them singletons. Sequencing was carried out using PBMCs or T cells enriched from blood (not recorded which). Source of these receptors: a man aged 30-40 years who had recovered from COVID-19. Each CDR3 is given with its conserved first and last residue. A D gene is named only where the DNA matches it firmly. The size entry is marked missing in some rows and otherwise reads once, few, many or a size class.

>TRBJ2-1|TRBV11-1|few|.
TGTGCCAGCGTCGGGGGTAGCTCCTACAATGAGCAGTTCTTC
CASVGGSSYNEQFF
>TRBJ2-7|TRBV4-3|.|TRBD2
TGCGCCAGCAGCCAATTTGAGCGGGGGCCGCTCTACGAGCAGTACTTC
CASSQFERGPLYEQYF
>TRBJ1-1|TRBV30|many|.
TGTGCCTGGAGTGTAGGTACCCTAGGAGCTTTCTTT
CAWSVGTLGAFF
>TRBJ2-4|TRBV3-1/TRBV3-2|once|.
TGTGCCAGCAGCCCAGAACAGGCCACGGACAAAAACATTCAGTACTTC
CASSPEQATDKNIQYF
>TRBJ2-3|TRBV19|.|TRBD2
TGTGCCAGTAGTACGACTAGCGGGGGCCGAGGACACACAGATACGCAGTATTTT
CASSTTSGGRGHTDTQYF
>TRBJ1-1|TRBV6-5|.|.
TGTGCCAGCAGTACCTCACAGGGAGCGTATCAACCTTTCTTT
CASSTSQGAYQPFF
>TRBJ1-5|TRBV18|.|TRBD1
TGTGCCAGCTCCCCTTCTACAGGGGATCAGCCCCAGCATTTT
CASSPSTGDQPQHF
>TRBJ2-1|TRBV24-1|once|.
TGTGCCACCAGTGATTCCAATCGGCAGGGAACCCTCTTC
CATSDSNRQGTLF
>TRBJ1-1|TRBV2|few|.
TGTGCCAGCAGTCAGGGCTTGGACACTGAAGCTTTCTTT
CASSQGLDTEAFF
>TRBJ2-7|TRBV3-1/TRBV3-2|few|.
TGTGCCAGCAGCCAAGACGCGGGTCTTACAGAGCAGTACTTC
CASSQDAGLTEQYF
>TRBJ1-2|TRBV13|.|.
TGTGCCACCCGGACAGAGAACTATGGCTACACCTTC
CATRTENYGYTF
>TRBJ2-1|TRBV4-3|many|TRBD1
TGCGCCAGCAGCCAGGGGACAGGGGGCTCCTACAATGAGCAGTTCTTC
CASSQGTGGSYNEQFF
>TRBJ2-3|TRBV6-4|.|TRBD2
TGTGCCAGCAGTGACGGGGGCGGGGGGGCAGATACGCAGTATTTT
CASSDGGGGADTQYF
>TRBJ1-3|TRBV20-1|.|.
TGCAGTGCTACTGACAGGCGAAGAAACACCATATATTTT
CSATDRRRNTIYF
>TRBJ1-2|TRBV27|once|TRBD1
TGTGCCAGCAGGTTGGGTAGACAGGGGGCTAACTATGGCTACACCTTC
CASRLGRQGANYGYTF
>TRBJ2-7|TRBV5-5|.|.
TGTGCCAGCAGCTTGGAGCCCCCCTACGAGCAGTACTTC
CASSLEPPYEQYF
>TRBJ1-3|TRBV6-5|.|.
TGTGCCAGCCGTCCCAGCGCTGGAAACACCATATATTTT
CASRPSAGNTIYF
>TRBJ1-6|TRBV19|.|.
TGTGCCAGTAGAGATGGGGGGAATTCACCCCTCCACTTT
CASRDGGNSPLHF